This T cell receptor (beta chain) was retrieved from a study of blood T cell repertoires in COVID-19. Study-wide background: Acute-phase and convalescent COVID-19 samples originated in the United States, Italy and Spain. PBMCs, B-cell-depleted T cells, or T cells provided the cDNA or gDNA that made up the material.

In the authors' workflow: Researchers report that nucleated cell counts were estimated from reference gene primer amplification. The data were produced by immunoSEQ multiplex PCR, yet TCRdb's version contains in-frame clones alone and is incomplete. Clonal size and the V and J genes are those of that table, whereas D and trimming came from the DNA. The sample has roughly 230,000 clones; about 90% are singletons. One Seattle source followed patients from active infection through their disease course. This clone was detected only a few times. This receptor was obtained from a woman in her sixties or seventies with COVID-19, enrolled during active disease. Specimen: peripheral blood.

The chain's CDR3 is CASSLAGRGSGYTF. CDR3 sequence (DNA): TGCGCCAGCAGCTTGGCTGGCAGGGGTTCGGGCTACACCTTC. This rearrangement joins TRBV5-1 to TRBJ1-2; maybe TRBD1 (6 bases). Per germline, CDR1 SGHRS and CDR2 YFSETQ. Trimming took off 0 bases at V and 8 bases at J, with 14 bases between the two ends. This CDR3 comprises 14 residues.